This entry concerns a single T cell receptor beta chain. Its antigen is still unknown. Germline loops: CDR1 SGDLS, CDR2 YYNGEE. CDR3 length equals 17 residues. Losses at the gene ends were 2 bases for V and 1 base for J; bases not matched to a gene: 10. Version v3.0 of the immunoSEQ assay ran at survey level. Sequencing efforts were directed toward about 35,000-55,000 T-cell genomes per sample. Data came from immunoSEQ multiplex PCR; TCRdb stores just in-frame clones and leaves some out. The repertoire includes about 29,000 clones, 95% of them detected once, and over 7% sits in the top ten. The data originate from a study of long-term antiretroviral therapy in people with HIV. Study findings and constraints: Within the repertoire, clones expanded before ART were dominant at all time points. It was not possible to obtain data on ART adherence, viral resistance or therapy changes.

Sequencing was performed on unsorted PBMCs, taken 5.3 years after starting antiretroviral therapy. This TCR derives from a man aged 25-45 years with HIV. This rearrangement joins TRBV9 to TRBJ2-5; 8 nucleotides align to TRBD1. CDR3 nucleotides: TGTGCCAGCAGCGTGCAGGGGGCACTGCAAACCCAAGAGACCCAGTACTTC. This codes for CASSVQGALQTQETQYF.